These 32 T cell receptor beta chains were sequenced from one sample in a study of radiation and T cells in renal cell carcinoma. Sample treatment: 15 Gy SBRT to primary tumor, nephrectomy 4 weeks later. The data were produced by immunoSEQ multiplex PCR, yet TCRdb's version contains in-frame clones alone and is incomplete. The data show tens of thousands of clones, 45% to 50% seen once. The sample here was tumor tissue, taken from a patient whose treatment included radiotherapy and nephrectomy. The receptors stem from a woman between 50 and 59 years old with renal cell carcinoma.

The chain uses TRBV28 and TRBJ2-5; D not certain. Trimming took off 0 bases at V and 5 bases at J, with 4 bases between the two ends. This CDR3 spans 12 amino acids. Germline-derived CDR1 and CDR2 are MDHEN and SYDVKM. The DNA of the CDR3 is TGTGCCAGCAGTTTATGGGTTGAGACCCAGTACTTC. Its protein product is CASSLWVETQYF.

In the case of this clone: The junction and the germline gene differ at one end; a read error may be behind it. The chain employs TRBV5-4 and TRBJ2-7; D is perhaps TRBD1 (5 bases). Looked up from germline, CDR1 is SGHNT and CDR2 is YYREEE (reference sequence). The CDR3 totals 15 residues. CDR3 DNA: TGTGCCAGAAGCTTGGGGCGGCATTTCTCCTACGAGCAGTACTTC. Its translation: CARSLGRHFSYEQYF. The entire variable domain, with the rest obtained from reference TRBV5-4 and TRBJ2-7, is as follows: ETGVTQSPTHLIKTRGQQVTLRCSSQSGHNTVSWYQQALGQGPQFIFQYYREEENGRGNFPPRFSGLQFPNYSSELNVNALELDDSALYLCARSLGRHFSYEQYFGPGTRLTVT.

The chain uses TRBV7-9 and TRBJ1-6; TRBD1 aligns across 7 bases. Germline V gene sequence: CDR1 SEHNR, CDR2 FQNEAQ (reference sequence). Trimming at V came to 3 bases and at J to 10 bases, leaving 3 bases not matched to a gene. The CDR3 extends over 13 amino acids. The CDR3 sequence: CASSFQGDSPLHF. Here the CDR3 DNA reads TGTGCCAGCAGCTTTCAGGGGGACTCACCCCTCCACTTT.

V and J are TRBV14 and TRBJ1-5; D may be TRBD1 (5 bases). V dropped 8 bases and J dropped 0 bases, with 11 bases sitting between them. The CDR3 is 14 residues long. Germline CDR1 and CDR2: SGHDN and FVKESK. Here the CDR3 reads CASYEGHSNQPQHF. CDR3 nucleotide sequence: TGTGCCAGCTATGAAGGACATAGCAATCAGCCCCAGCATTTT.

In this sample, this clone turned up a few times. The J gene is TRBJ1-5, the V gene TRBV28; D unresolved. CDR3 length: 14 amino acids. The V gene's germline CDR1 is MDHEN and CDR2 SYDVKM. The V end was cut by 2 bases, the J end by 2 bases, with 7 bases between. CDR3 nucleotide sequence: TGTGCCAGCAGTTTACAATACGGCAATCAGCCCCAGCATTTT. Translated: CASSLQYGNQPQHF.

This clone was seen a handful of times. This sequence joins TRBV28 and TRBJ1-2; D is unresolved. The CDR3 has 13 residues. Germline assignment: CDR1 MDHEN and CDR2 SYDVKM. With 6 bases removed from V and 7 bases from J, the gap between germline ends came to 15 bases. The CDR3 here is CASSPGYYSGYTF. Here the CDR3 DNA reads TGTGCCAGCAGCCCGGGCTACTATAGTGGCTACACCTTC.

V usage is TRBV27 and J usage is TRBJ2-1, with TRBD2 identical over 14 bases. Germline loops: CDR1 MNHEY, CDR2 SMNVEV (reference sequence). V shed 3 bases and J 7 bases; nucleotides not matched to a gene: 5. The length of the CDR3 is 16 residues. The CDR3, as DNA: TGTGCCAGCAGTTTTGGGACTAGCGGGGGAGGGAATGAGCAGTTCTTC. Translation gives CASSFGTSGGGNEQFF.

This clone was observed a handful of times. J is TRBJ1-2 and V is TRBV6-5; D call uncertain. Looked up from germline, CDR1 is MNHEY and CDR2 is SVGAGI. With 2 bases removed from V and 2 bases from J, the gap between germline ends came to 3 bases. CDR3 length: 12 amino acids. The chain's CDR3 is CASSYGNYGYTF. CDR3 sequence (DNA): TGTGCCAGCAGTTACGGGAACTATGGCTACACCTTC.

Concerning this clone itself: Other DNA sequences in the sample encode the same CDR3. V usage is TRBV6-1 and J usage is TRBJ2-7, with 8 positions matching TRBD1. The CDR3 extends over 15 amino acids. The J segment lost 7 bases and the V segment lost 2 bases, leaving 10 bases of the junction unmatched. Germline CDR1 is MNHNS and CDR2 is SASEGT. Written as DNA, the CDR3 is TGTGCCAGCAGTGAACTTAGGCAGGGGGCTGGTGAGCAGTACTTC. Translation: CASSELRQGAGEQYF.

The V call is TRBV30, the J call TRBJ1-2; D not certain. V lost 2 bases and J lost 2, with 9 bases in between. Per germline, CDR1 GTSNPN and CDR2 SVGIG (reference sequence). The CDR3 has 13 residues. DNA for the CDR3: TGTGCCTGGAGTTGGACCGAGAACTATGGCTACACCTTC. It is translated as CAWSWTENYGYTF. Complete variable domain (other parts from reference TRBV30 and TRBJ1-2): SQTIHQWPATLVQPVGSPLSLECTVEGTSNPNLYWYRQAAGRGLQLLFYSVGIGQISSEVPQNLSASRPQDRQFILSSKKLLLSDSGFYLCAWSWTENYGYTFGSGTRLTVV.

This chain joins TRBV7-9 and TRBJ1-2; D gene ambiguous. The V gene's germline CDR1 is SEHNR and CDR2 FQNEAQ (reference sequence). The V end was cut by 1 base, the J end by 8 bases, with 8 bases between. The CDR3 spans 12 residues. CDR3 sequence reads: CASSLEGGGYTF. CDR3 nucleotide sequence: TGTGCCAGCAGCTTAGAAGGAGGGGGCTACACCTTC.

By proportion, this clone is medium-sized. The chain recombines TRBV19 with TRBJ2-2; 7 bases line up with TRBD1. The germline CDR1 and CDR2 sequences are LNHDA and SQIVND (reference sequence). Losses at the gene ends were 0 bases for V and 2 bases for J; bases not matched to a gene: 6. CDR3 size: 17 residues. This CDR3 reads CASSIDLGQLNTGELFF. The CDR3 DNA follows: TGTGCCAGTAGTATAGATCTGGGACAGCTAAACACCGGGGAGCTGTTTTTT.

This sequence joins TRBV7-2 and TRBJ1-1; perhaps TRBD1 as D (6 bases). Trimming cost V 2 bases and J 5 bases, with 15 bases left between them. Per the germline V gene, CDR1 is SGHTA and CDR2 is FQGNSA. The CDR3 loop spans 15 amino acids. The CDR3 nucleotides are TGTGCCAGCAGCTTATTCGGTGTAGGGGGGACTGAAGCTTTCTTT. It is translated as CASSLFGVGGTEAFF.

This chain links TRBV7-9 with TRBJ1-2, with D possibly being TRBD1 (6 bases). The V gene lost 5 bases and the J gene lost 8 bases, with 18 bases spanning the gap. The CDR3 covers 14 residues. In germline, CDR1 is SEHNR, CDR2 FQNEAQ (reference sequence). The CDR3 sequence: CASSPGQSIWGYTF. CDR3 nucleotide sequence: TGTGCCAGCAGCCCCGGACAGTCGATATGGGGCTACACCTTC.

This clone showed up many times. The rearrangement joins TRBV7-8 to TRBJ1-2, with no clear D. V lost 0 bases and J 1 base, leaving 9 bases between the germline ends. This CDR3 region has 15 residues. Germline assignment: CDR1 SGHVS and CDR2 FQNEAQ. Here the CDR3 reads CASSLAGSSNYGYTF. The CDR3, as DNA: TGTGCCAGCAGCTTAGCGGGCAGTAGTAACTATGGCTACACCTTC. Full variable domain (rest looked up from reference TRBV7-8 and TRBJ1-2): GAGVSQSPRYKVAKRGQDVALRCDPISGHVSLFWYQQALGQGPEFLTYFQNEAQLDKSGLPSDRFFAERPEGSVSTLKIQRTQQEDSAVYLCASSLAGSSNYGYTFGSGTRLTVV.

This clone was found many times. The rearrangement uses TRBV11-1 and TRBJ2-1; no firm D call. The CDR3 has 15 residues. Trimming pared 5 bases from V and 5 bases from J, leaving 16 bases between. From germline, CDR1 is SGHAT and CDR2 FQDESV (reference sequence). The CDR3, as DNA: TGTGCCAGCAGCCCCCCCGGGCTCCGCCACAATGAGCAGTTCTTC. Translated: CASSPPGLRHNEQFF.

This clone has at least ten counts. The CDR3 protein is CASTTDSNQPQHF. CDR3 sequence (DNA): TGTGCCAGTACCACTGATAGCAATCAGCCCCAGCATTTT. The J gene is TRBJ1-5, the V gene TRBV19; D gene uncertain. Looked up from germline, CDR1 is LNHDA and CDR2 is SQIVND (reference sequence). V lost 7 bases to trimming and J lost 0 bases, with 7 bases between them. The CDR3 is 13 amino acids.

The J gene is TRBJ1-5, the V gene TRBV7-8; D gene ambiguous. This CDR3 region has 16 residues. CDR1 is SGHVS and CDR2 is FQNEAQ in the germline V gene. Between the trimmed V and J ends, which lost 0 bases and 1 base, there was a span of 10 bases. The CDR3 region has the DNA TGTGCCAGCAGCTTAGCGGTTGTAAGGAGCAATCAGCCCCAGCATTTT. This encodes CASSLAVVRSNQPQHF.

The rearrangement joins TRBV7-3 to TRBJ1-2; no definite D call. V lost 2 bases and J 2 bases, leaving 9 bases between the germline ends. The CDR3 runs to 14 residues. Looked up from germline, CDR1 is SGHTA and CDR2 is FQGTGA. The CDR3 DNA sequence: TGTGCCAGCAGCTTAGGCCGATGGAACTATGGCTACACCTTC. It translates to CASSLGRWNYGYTF. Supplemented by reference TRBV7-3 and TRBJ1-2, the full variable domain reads GAGVSQTPSNKVTEKGKYVELRCDPISGHTALYWYRQSLGQGPEFLIYFQGTGAADDSGLPNDRFFAVRPEGSVSTLKIQRTERGDSAVYLCASSLGRWNYGYTFGSGTRLTVV.

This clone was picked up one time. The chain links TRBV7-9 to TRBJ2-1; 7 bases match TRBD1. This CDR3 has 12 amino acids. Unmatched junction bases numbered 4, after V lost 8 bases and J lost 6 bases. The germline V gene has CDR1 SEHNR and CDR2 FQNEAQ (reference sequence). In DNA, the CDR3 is TGTGCCAGCCGGGACAGTTTCAATGAGCAGTTCTTC. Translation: CASRDSFNEQFF.

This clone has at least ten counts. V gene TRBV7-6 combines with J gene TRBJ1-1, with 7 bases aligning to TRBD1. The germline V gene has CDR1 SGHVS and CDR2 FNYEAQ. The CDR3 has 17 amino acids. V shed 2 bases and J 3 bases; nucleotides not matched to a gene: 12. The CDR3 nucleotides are TGTGCCAGCAGCTTATCAGCTCGGGACAGAGGGGACACTGAAGCTTTCTTT. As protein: CASSLSARDRGDTEAFF.

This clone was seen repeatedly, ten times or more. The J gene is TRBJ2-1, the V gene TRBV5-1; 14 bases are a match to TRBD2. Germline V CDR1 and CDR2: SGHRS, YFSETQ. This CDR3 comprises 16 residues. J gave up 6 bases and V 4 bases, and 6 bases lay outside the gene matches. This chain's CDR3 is CASSPGLAGGANEQFF. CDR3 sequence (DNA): TGCGCCAGCAGCCCCGGACTAGCGGGGGGTGCCAATGAGCAGTTCTTC.

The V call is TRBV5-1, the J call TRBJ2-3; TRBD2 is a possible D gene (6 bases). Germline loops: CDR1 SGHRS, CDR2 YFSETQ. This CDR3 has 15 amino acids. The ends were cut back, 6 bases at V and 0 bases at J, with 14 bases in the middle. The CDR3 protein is CASNSAGPSTDTQYF. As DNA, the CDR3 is TGCGCCAGCAACTCCGCGGGACCCAGCACAGATACGCAGTATTTT.

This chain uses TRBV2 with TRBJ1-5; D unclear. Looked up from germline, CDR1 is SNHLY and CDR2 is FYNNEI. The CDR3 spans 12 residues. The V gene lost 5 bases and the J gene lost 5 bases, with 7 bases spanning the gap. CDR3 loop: CASSLPDQPQHF. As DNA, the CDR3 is TGTGCCAGCAGTCTACCGGATCAGCCCCAGCATTTT. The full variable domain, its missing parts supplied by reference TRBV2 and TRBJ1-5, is EPEVTQTPSHQVTQMGQEVILRCVPISNHLYFYWYRQILGQKVEFLVSFYNNEISEKSEIFDDQFSVERPDGSNFTLKIRSTKLEDSAMYFCASSLPDQPQHFGDGTRLSIL.

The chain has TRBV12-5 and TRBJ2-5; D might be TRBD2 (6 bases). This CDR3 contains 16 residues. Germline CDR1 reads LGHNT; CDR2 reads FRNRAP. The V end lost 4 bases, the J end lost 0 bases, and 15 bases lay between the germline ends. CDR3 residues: CASGSGLSLYQETQYF. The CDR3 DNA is TGTGCTAGTGGTTCGGGACTTAGCCTTTACCAAGAGACCCAGTACTTC.

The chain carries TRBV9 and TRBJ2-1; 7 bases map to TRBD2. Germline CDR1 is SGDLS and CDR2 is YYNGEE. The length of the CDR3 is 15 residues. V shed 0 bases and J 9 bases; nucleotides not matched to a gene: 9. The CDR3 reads CASSVGVGGGIEQFF. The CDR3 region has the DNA TGTGCCAGCAGCGTAGGGGTAGGCGGGGGTATTGAGCAGTTCTTC.

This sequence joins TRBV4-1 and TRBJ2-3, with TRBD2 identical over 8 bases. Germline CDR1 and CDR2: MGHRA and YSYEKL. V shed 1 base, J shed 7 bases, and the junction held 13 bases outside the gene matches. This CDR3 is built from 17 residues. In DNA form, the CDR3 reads TGCGCCAGCAGCCAAGTCTTGTCCGGGACTAGTATCAATACGCAGTATTTT. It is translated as CASSQVLSGTSINTQYF.

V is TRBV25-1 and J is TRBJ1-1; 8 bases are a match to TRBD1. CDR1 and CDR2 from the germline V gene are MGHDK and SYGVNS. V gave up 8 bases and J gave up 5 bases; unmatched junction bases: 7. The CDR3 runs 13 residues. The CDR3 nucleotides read TGTGCCAGCCAGGGACAGGCCAGGACTGAAGCTTTCTTT. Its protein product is CASQGQARTEAFF.

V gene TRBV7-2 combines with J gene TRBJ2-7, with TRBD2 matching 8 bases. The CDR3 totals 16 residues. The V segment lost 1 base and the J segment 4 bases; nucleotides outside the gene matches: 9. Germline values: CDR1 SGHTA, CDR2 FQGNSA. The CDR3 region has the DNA TGTGCCAGCAGCTTAGGCAACCAGCGGGGGAGGTACGAGCAGTACTTC. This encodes CASSLGNQRGRYEQYF.

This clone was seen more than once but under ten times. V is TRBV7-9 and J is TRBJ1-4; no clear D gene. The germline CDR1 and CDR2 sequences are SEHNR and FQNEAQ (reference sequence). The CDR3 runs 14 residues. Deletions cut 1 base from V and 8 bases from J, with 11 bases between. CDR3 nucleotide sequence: TGTGCCAGCAGCTTAGTGGGGTTACAAGAAAAACTGTTTTTT. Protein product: CASSLVGLQEKLFF.

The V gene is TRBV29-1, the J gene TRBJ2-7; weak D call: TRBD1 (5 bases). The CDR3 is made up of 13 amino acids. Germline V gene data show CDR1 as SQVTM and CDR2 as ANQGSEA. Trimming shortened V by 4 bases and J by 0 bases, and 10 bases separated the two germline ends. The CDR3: CSVGQPDSYEQYF. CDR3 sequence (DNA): TGCAGCGTTGGACAGCCCGACTCCTACGAGCAGTACTTC.

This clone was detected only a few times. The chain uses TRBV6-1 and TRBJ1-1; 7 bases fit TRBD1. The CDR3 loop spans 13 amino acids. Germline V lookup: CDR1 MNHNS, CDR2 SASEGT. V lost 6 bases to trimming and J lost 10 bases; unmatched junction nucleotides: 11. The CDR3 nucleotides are TGTGCCAGCAGATACGACAGGGCTAGGGCAGCTTTCTTT. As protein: CASRYDRARAAFF.